The sequence of this T cell receptor beta chain was determined in a study of immune evolution from preneoplasia to lung adenocarcinoma. V was clipped by 0 bases and J by 6 bases; unmatched bases: 6. Germline assignment: CDR1 SGHDT and CDR2 YYEEEE. This CDR3 has 15 amino acids. The assay was immunoSEQ multiplex PCR, and TCRdb's table has in-frame clones only and misses some. The table has some 8,000 clones, 72% seen once. Study-level findings and limits: Top clone share appeared to fall from AAH through AIS, MIA, adenocarcinoma. Clonality was highest in normal lung, lower in later-stage lesions apparently.

With regard to this clone: Its antigen is unknown.

Between the mid-2010s and the late 2010s, patients underwent resection in Japan or China. H&E slides confirmed each diagnosis, reviewed by two pathologists independently. Sequencing was carried out using FFPE lung adenocarcinoma in situ tissue. This chain uses TRBV5-6 with TRBJ1-1, with 9 positions matching TRBD1. The receptor was derived from a donor at least 70 years old with lung adenocarcinoma. Some clones in this sample may be carry-over from other donors' samples. CDR3 coding DNA: TGTGCCAGCAGCTTGGGTGGGACAGGGTATGCTGAAGCTTTCTTT. Translated, it gives CASSLGGTGYAEAFF.